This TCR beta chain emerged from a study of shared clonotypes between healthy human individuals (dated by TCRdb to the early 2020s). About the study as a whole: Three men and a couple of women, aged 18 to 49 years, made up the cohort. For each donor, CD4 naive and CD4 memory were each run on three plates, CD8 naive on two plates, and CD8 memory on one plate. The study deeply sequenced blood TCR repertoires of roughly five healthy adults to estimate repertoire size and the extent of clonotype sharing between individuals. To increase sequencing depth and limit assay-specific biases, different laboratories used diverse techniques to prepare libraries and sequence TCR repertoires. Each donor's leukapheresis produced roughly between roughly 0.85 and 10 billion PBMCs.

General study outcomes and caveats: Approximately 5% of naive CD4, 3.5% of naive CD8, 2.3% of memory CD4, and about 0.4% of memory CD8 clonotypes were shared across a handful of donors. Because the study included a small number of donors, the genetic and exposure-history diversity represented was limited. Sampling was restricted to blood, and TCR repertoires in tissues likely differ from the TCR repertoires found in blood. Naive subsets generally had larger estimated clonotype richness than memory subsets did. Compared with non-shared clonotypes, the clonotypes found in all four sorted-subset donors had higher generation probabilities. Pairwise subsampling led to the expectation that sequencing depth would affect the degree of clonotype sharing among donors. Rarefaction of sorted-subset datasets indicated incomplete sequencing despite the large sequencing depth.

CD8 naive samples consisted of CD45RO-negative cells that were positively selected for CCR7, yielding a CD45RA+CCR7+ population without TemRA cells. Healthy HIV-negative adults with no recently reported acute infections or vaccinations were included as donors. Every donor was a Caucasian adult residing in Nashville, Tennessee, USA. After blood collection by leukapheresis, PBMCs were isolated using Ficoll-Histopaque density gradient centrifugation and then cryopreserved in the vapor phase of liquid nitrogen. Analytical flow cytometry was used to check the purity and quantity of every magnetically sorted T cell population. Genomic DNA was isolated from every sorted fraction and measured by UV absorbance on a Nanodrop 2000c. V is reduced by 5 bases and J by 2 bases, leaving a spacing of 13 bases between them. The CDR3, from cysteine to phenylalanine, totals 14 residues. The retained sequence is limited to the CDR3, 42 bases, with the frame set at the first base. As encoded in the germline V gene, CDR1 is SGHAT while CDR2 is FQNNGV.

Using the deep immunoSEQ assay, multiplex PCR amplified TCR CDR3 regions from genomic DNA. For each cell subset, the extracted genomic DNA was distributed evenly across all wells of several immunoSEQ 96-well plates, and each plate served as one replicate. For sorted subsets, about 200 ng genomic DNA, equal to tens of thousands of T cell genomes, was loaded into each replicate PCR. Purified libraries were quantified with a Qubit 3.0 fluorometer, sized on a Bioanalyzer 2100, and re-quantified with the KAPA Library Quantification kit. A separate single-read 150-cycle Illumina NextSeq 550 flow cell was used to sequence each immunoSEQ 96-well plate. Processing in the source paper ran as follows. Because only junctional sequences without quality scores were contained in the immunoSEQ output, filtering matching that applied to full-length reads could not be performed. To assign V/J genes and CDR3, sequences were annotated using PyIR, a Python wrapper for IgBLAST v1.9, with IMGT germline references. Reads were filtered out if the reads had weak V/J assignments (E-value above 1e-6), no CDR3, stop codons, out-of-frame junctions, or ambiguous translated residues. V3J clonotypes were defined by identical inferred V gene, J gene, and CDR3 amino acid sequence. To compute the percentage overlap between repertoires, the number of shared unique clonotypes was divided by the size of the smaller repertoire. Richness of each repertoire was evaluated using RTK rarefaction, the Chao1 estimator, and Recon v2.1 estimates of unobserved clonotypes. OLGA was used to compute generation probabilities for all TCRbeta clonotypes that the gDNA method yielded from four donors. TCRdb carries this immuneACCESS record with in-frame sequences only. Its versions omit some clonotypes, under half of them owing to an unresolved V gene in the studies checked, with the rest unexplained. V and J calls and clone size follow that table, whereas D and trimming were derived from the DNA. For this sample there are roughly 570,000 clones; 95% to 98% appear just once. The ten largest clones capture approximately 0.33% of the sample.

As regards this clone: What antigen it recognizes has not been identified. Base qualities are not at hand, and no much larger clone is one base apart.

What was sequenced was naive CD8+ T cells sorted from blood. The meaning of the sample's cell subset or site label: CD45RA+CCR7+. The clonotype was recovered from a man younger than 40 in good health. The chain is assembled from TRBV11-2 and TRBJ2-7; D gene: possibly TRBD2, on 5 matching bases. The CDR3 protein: CASSGRAEPYEQYF. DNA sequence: TGTGCCAGCAGCGGGAGAGCAGAACCCTACGAGCAGTACTTC.